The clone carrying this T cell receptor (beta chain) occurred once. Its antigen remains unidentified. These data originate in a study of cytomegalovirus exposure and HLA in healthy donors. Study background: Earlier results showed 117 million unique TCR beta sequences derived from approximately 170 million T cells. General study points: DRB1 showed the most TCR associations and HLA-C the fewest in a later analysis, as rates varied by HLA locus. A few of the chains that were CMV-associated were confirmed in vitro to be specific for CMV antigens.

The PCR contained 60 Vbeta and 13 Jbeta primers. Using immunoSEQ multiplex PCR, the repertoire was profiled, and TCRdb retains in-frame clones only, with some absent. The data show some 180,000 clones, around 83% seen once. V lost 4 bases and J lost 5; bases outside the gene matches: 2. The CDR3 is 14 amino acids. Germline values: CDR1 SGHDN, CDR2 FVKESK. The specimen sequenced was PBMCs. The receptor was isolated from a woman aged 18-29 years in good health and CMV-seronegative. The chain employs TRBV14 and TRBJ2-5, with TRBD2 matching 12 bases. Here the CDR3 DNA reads TGTGCCAGCAGCCGACTAGCGGGAGCGGAGACCCAGTACTTC. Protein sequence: CASSRLAGAETQYF.